This TCR beta chain was identified during a study of glioma-infiltrating T cells after dendritic cell vaccination. Assay: immunoSEQ multiplex PCR; the TCRdb copy retains only in-frame clones and omits some. Among tens of thousands of clones listed, 82% were seen once. Germline V gene data show CDR1 as MNHNS and CDR2 as SASEGT. The CDR3 covers 14 residues. Unmatched junction bases numbered 5, after V lost 6 bases and J lost 3 bases. This clonotype was obtained from a human donor with glioblastoma. V usage is TRBV6-1 and J usage is TRBJ2-5; the match to TRBD2 covers 9 bases. This material consisted of blood, taken before dendritic cell vaccination. CDR3 bases: TGTGCCAGCAGCGCCGTAGCGGGAGAAGAGACCCAGTACTTC. It encodes CASSAVAGEETQYF.